This T cell receptor (beta chain) was recovered during a study of long-term antiretroviral therapy in people with HIV. Study-wide points: Whereas controls had wider CDR3 length ranges, HIV repertoires had narrower ones. Older ART regimens were possibly in use when the blood was collected between about 2003 and 2018. With ART, diversity went up but was still lower than in transplant donor controls.

This clone has a single count. Its antigen remains unidentified. Participants living with HIV all received treatment in the United States. Germline loops: CDR1 SGHNT, CDR2 YYREEE (reference sequence). With 4 bases removed from V and 0 bases from J, the gap between germline ends came to 12 bases. The CDR3 spans 15 residues. Runs used v3.0 of the immunoSEQ assay and were done at survey level. The repertoire was sequenced with immunoSEQ multiplex PCR; TCRdb's copy has only in-frame clones and lacks some. This sample has 30,000 to 45,000 clones, with about 80% found just once. The sequence was collected from a man between 25 and 39 years old with HIV. Material: unsorted PBMCs, obtained 3.4 years after starting antiretroviral therapy. The chain couples TRBV5-4 to TRBJ2-3; possibly TRBD1 or TRBD2 for D (7 bases each). The CDR3 sequence: CASSQGGASTDTQYF. CDR3 DNA sequence: TGTGCCAGCAGCCAGGGGGGGGCAAGCACAGATACGCAGTATTTT. Full variable domain (outside the CDR3, taken from reference TRBV5-4 and TRBJ2-3): ETGVTQSPTHLIKTRGQQVTLRCSSQSGHNTVSWYQQALGQGPQFIFQYYREEENGRGNFPPRFSGLQFPNYSSELNVNALELDDSALYLCASSQGGASTDTQYFGPGTRLTVL.